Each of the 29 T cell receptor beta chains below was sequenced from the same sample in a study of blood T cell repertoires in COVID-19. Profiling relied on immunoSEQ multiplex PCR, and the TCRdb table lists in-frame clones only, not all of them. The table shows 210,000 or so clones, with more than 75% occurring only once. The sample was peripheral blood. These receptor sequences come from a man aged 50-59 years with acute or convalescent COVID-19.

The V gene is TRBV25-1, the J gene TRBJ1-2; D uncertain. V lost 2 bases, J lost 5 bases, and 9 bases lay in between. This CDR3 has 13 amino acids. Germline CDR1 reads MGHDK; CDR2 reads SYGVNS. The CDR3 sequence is CASSEGGAYGYTF. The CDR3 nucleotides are TGTGCCAGCAGTGAAGGCGGAGCTTATGGCTACACCTTC.

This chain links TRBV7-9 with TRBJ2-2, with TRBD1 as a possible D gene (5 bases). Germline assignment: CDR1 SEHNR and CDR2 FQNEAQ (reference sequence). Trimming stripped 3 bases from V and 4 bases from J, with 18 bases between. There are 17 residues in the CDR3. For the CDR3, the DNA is TGTGCCAGCAGCTTCGCCCCAGGGATTCGGCCCACCGGGGAGCTGTTTTTT. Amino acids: CASSFAPGIRPTGELFF.

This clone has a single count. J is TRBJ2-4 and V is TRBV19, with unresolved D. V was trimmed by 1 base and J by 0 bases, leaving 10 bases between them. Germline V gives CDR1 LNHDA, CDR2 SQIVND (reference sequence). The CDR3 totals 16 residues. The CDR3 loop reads CASSIGLVAAKNIQYF. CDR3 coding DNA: TGTGCCAGTAGTATAGGTCTTGTGGCAGCCAAAAACATTCAGTACTTC.

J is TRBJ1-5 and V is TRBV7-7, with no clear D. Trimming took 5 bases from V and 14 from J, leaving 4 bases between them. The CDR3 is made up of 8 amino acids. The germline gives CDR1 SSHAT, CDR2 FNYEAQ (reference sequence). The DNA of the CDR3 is TGTGCCAGCAGCACAGAGCATTTT. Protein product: CASSTEHF.

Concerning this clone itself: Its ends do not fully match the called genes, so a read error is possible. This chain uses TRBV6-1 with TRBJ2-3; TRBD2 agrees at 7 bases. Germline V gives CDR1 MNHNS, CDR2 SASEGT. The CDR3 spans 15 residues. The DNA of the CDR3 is TGTGCCAGCAGTCAAGCGGGACTAAGCACAGATACGCAGTATTTT. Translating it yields CASSQAGLSTDTQYF.

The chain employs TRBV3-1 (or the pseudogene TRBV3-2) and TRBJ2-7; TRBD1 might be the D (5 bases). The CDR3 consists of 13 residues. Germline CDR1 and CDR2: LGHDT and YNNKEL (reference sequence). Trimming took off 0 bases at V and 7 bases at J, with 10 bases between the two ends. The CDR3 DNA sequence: TGTGCCAGCAGCCAAGACCCAGGGCGAGAGCAGTACTTC. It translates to CASSQDPGREQYF.

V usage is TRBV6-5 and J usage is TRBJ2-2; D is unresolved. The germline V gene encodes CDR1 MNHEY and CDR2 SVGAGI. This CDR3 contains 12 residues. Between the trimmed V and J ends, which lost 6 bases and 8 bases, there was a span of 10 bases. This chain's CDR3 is CASSPLSGELFF. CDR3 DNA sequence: TGTGCCAGCAGCCCCTTGTCTGGGGAGCTGTTTTTT.

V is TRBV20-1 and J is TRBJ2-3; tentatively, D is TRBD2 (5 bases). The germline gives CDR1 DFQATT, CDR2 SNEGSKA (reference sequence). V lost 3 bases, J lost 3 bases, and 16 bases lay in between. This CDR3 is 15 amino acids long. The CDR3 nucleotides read TGCAGTGCTAGTGCACCGGGGTCAAGGACAGATACGCAGTATTTT. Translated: CSASAPGSRTDTQYF.

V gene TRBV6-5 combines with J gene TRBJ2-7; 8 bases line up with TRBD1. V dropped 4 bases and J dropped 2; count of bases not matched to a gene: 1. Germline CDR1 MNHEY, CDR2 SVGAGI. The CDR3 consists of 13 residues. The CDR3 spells CASSLTGAYEQYF. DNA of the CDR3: TGTGCCAGCAGTTTGACAGGGGCCTACGAGCAGTACTTC.

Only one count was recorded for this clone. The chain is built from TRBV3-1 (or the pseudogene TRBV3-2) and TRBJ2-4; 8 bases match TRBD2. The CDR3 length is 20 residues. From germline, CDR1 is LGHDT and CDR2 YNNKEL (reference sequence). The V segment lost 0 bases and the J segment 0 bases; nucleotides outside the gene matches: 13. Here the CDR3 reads CASSQDLFGAAGVAKNIQYF. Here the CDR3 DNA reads TGTGCCAGCAGCCAAGATTTATTCGGTGCAGCGGGGGTAGCCAAAAACATTCAGTACTTC.

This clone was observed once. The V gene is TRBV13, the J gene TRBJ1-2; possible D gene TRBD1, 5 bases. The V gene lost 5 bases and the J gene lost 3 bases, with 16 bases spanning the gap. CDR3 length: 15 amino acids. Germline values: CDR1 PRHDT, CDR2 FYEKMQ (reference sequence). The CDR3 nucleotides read TGTGCCAGCAGCAGACAGCCCTGGGGTGACTATGGCTACACCTTC. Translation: CASSRQPWGDYGYTF. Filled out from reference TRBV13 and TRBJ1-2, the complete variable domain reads AAGVIQSPRHLIKEKRETATLKCYPIPRHDTVYWYQQGPGQDPQFLISFYEKMQSDKGSIPDRFSAQQFSDYHSELNMSSLELGDSALYFCASSRQPWGDYGYTFGSGTRLTVV.

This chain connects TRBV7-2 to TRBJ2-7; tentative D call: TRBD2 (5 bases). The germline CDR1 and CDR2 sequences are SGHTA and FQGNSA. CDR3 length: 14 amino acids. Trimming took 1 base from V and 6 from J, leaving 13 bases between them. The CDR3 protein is CASSLERGWSEQYF. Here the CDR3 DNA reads TGTGCCAGCAGCTTAGAACGGGGTTGGAGCGAGCAGTACTTC.

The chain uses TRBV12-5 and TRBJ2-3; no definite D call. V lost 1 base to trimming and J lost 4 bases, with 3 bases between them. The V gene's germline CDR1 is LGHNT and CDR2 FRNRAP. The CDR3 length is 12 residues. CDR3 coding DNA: TGTGCTAGTGGTTTGGCAGCAGATACGCAGTATTTT. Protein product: CASGLAADTQYF.

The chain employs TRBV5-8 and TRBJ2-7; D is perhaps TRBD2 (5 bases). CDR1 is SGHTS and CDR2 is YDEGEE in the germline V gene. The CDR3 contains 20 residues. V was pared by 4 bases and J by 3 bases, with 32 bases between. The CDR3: CASSLQWRASKPGVHYEQYF. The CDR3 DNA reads TGTGCCAGCAGCCTTCAATGGCGGGCCAGCAAACCGGGCGTTCACTACGAGCAGTACTTC.

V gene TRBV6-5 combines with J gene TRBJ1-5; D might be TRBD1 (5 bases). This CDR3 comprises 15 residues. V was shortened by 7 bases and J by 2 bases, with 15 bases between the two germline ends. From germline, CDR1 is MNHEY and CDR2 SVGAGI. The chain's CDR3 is CASTENWGGNQPQHF. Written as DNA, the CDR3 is TGTGCCAGCACCGAAAATTGGGGGGGCAATCAGCCCCAGCATTTT.

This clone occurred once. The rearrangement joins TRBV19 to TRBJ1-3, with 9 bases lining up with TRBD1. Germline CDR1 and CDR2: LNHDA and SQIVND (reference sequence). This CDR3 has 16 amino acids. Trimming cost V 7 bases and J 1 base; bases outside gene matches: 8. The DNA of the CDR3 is TGTGCCAGTATGATGGTGGGACAGGGTTCTGGAAACACCATATATTTT. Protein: CASMMVGQGSGNTIYF.

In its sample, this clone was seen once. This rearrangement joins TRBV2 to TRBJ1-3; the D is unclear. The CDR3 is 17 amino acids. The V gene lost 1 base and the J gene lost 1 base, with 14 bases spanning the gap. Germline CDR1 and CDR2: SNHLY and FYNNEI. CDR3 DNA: TGTGCCAGCAGTGAAGGTCGAGGGCCTTCGTCTGGAAACACCATATATTTT. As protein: CASSEGRGPSSGNTIYF.

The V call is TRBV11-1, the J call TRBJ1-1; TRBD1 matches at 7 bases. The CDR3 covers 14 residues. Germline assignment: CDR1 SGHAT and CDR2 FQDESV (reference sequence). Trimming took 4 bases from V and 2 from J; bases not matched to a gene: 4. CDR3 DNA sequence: TGTGCCAGCAGCTCGTACAGGGGTAACACTGAAGCTTTCTTT. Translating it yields CASSSYRGNTEAFF.

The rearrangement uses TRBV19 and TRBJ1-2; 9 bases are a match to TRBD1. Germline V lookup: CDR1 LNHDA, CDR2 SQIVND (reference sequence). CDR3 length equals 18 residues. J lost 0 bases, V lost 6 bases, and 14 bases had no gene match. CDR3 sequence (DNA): TGTGCCAGTAGCAAACAAGGGATGCGGACAGGGGCTAACTATGGCTACACCTTC. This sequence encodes CASSKQGMRTGANYGYTF.

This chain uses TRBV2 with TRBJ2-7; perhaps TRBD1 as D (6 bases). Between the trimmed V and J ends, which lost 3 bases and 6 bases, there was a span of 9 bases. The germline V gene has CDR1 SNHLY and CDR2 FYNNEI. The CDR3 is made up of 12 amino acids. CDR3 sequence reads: CASSDTGSEQYF. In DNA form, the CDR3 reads TGTGCCAGCAGTGACACAGGGTCCGAGCAGTACTTC.

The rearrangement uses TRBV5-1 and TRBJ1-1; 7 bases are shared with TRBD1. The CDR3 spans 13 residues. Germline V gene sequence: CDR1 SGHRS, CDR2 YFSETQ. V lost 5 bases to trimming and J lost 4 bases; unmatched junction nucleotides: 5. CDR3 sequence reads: CASSQGGRTEAFF. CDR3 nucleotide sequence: TGCGCCAGCAGTCAAGGGGGCCGCACTGAAGCTTTCTTT.

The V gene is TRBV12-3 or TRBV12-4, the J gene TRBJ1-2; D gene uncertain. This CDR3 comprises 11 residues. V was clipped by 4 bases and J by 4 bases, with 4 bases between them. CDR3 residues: CASSSVYGYTF. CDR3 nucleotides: TGTGCCAGCAGTTCCGTCTATGGCTACACCTTC.

The CDR3 DNA follows: TGTGCCAGCAGTTTCCAGACAGGGGGAACTGGAAACACCATATATTTT. It encodes CASSFQTGGTGNTIYF. The chain recombines TRBV6-6 with TRBJ1-3; 9 bases match TRBD1. The germline CDR1 and CDR2 sequences are MNHNY and SVGAGI (reference sequence). The CDR3 has 16 amino acids. V trimming: 4 bases; J trimming: 2 bases; junction bases outside the gene matches: 6.

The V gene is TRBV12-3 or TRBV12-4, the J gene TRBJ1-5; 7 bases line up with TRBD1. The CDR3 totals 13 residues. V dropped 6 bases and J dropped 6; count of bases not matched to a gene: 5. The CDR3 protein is CASSPGGPQPQHF. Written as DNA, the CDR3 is TGTGCCAGCAGCCCAGGGGGTCCTCAGCCCCAGCATTTT.

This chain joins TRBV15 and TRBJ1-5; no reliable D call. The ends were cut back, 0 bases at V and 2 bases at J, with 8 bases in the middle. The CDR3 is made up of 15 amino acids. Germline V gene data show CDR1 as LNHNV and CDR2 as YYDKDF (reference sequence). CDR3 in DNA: TGTGCCACCAGCAGAGATCGGTTGGGCAATCAGCCCCAGCATTTT. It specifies CATSRDRLGNQPQHF.

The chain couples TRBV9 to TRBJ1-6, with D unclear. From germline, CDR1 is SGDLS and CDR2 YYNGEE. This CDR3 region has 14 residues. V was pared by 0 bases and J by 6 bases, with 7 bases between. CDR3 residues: CASSVGNGNSPLHF. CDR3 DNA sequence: TGTGCCAGCAGCGTAGGTAACGGTAATTCACCCCTCCACTTT.

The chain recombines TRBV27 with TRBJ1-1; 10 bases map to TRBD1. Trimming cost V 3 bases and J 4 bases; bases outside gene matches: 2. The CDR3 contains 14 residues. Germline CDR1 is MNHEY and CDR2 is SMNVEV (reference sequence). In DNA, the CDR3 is TGTGCCAGCAGTTTGTGGACAGGGGGCACTGAAGCTTTCTTT. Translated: CASSLWTGGTEAFF.

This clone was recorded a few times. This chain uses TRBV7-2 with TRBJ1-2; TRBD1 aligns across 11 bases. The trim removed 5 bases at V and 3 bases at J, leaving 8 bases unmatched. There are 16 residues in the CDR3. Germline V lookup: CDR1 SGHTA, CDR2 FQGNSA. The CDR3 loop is CASSPQRDRGYYGYTF. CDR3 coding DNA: TGTGCCAGCAGCCCCCAGCGGGACAGGGGGTACTATGGCTACACCTTC.

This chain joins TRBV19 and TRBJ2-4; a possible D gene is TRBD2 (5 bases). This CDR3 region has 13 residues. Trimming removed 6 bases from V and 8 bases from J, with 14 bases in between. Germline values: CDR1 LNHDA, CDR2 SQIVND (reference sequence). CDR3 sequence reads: CASSPRSGDIQYF. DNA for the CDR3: TGTGCCAGTAGCCCTCGGTCCGGGGACATTCAGTACTTC.